This TCR beta chain originates from a study of blood T cell repertoires in COVID-19. Whole-study context: Samples of COVID-19 (acute and convalescent) were obtained from the United States, Italy and Spain. T cells, B-cell-depleted T cells, or PBMCs provided the cDNA or gDNA that served as material.

Authors' analysis steps: Amplified reference gene primers provided the basis for estimating nucleated cell counts. TCRdb's copy holds only in-frame clones and misses some; the assay was immunoSEQ multiplex PCR. The DNA was the basis for D and trimming; V, J and clone size are from that table. The data contain about 200,000 clones, 88% of them singletons. Trimming removed 0 bases from V and 3 bases from J; junction bases left unmatched: 8. The germline V gene encodes CDR1 MGHRA and CDR2 YSYEKL. CDR3 length: 17 residues. The specimen was peripheral blood. This sequence joins TRBV4-1 and TRBJ2-3; 8 nucleotides align to TRBD1. This TCR was recovered from a man aged 35 to 55 with active or convalescent COVID-19. CDR3 DNA sequence: TGCGCCAGCAGCCAAGATCTTGACAGGGGAGTTACAGATACGCAGTATTTT. Translation: CASSQDLDRGVTDTQYF.